The 20 T cell receptor beta chains reported below all come from one sample, sequenced in a study of glioma-infiltrating T cells after dendritic cell vaccination. This table comes from immunoSEQ multiplex PCR, and its TCRdb copy is limited to in-frame clones, with some not included. Of some 38,000 clones detected, almost 85% appear once; the ten largest clones hold 7.8%. This specimen was blood, taken before dendritic cell vaccination. The receptor source for this set is a human donor with glioblastoma.

The chain couples TRBV7-2 to TRBJ2-2; no firm D call. This CDR3 is built from 14 residues. Germline CDR1 reads SGHTA; CDR2 reads FQGNSA. Trimming pared 3 bases from V and 3 bases from J, leaving 8 bases between. The CDR3 nucleotides are TGTGCCAGCAGCTTCGGTCGGGACACCGGGGAGCTGTTTTTT. Translation gives CASSFGRDTGELFF.

The gene calls are TRBV11-2 and TRBJ1-5, with D perhaps matching TRBD1 (6 bases). Germline V lookup: CDR1 SGHAT, CDR2 FQNNGV. V lost 1 base to trimming and J lost 7 bases, with 11 bases between them. The CDR3 consists of 14 residues. CDR3 DNA sequence: TGTGCCAGCAGCTTAGGGGGGCGCGGGCAGCCCCAGCATTTT. Translating gives CASSLGGRGQPQHF.

The chain links TRBV14 to TRBJ1-2, with a tentative D call TRBD1 (5 bases). V was shortened by 2 bases and J by 1 base, with 17 bases between the two germline ends. Germline CDR1 SGHDN, CDR2 FVKESK. The CDR3 is made up of 17 amino acids. For the CDR3, the DNA is TGTGCCAGCAGCCAATGGCTTTACGGGGGAAATAACTATGGCTACACCTTC. This gives the protein CASSQWLYGGNNYGYTF.

The genes are TRBV6-1 and TRBJ2-2; perhaps TRBD2 as D (5 bases). Trimming left V 4 bases short and J 7 bases short, with 13 bases between. The CDR3 covers 14 residues. Germline V gives CDR1 MNHNS, CDR2 SASEGT. The CDR3, as DNA: TGTGCCAGCAGTGGTTTTAGCGTCGTCGGGGAGCTGTTTTTT. It encodes CASSGFSVVGELFF.

The gene calls are TRBV5-4 and TRBJ2-7, with 9 bases matching TRBD1. The CDR3 is 15 amino acids. Germline V gene sequence: CDR1 SGHNT, CDR2 YYREEE (reference sequence). V dropped 5 bases and J dropped 0; count of bases not matched to a gene: 6. CDR3: CASRPGQGSSYEQYF. CDR3 DNA sequence: TGTGCCAGCAGACCCGGACAGGGGAGCTCCTACGAGCAGTACTTC.

This chain links TRBV19 with TRBJ1-2, with 9 bases fitting TRBD1. Germline V gene data show CDR1 as LNHDA and CDR2 as SQIVND (reference sequence). Unmatched junction bases numbered 4, after V lost 6 bases and J lost 2 bases. The CDR3 spans 14 residues. The CDR3 region is CASSLQGANYGYTF. CDR3 bases: TGTGCCAGTAGCCTACAGGGGGCGAACTATGGCTACACCTTC.

The chain couples TRBV5-4 to TRBJ2-7; TRBD1 is a possible D gene (5 bases). CDR1 is SGHNT and CDR2 is YYREEE in the germline V gene (reference sequence). The CDR3 has 17 residues. Trimming left V 0 bases short and J 7 bases short, with 23 bases between. DNA for the CDR3: TGTGCCAGCAGCTTGGGGGGTAAAGGGGCCCCCAAAGGGGAGCAGTACTTC. This encodes CASSLGGKGAPKGEQYF. The variable domain in full, with the rest retrieved from reference TRBV5-4 and TRBJ2-7, is ETGVTQSPTHLIKTRGQQVTLRCSSQSGHNTVSWYQQALGQGPQFIFQYYREEENGRGNFPPRFSGLQFPNYSSELNVNALELDDSALYLCASSLGGKGAPKGEQYFGPGTRLTVT.

The CDR3: CASSPYLRGNIQYF. CDR3 nucleotides: TGTGCCAGCAGCCCCTATCTAAGGGGAAACATTCAGTACTTC. The chain carries TRBV7-8 and TRBJ2-4; D is perhaps TRBD1 (5 bases). Trimming took off 5 bases at V and 6 bases at J, with 14 bases between the two ends. Looked up from germline, CDR1 is SGHVS and CDR2 is FQNEAQ. This CDR3 has 14 residues.

A remark on this clone: Other nucleotide sequences from this sample produce the same CDR3. The chain couples TRBV5-1 to TRBJ2-1; TRBD2 aligns across 10 bases. V dropped 3 bases and J dropped 5; count of bases not matched to a gene: 8. CDR3 length: 16 residues. Germline V lookup: CDR1 SGHRS, CDR2 YFSETQ. In DNA, the CDR3 is TGCGCCAGCAGCTCACAGCTAGCGGGGGCTCACAATGAGCAGTTCTTC. Its protein product is CASSSQLAGAHNEQFF.

The chain employs TRBV14 and TRBJ2-7; a possible D gene is TRBD2 (6 bases). Trimming pared 1 base from V and 4 bases from J, leaving 17 bases between. The CDR3 is 16 amino acids. CDR1 and CDR2 from the germline V gene are SGHDN and FVKESK. CDR3 sequence reads: CASSQVQGLEGYEQYF. As DNA, the CDR3 is TGTGCCAGCAGCCAAGTGCAGGGACTTGAGGGGTACGAGCAGTACTTC.

The chain couples TRBV7-2 to TRBJ2-5; 8 nucleotides line up with TRBD1. J lost 5 bases, V lost 5 bases, and 7 bases had no gene match. Germline-derived CDR1 and CDR2 are SGHTA and FQGNSA. This CDR3 spans 14 amino acids. CDR3 in amino acids: CASSRTGFGETQYF. The CDR3 region has the DNA TGTGCCAGCAGCCGGACAGGGTTTGGGGAGACCCAGTACTTC.

The chain employs TRBV6-6 and TRBJ1-1; D perhaps matches TRBD1 (6 bases). There are 13 residues in the CDR3. In germline, CDR1 is MNHNY, CDR2 SVGAGI (reference sequence). Trimming removed 6 bases at V and 7 bases at J, with 15 bases between. The CDR3 DNA follows: TGTGCCAGCAGCCGGAGTGAAGGGGGTGAAGCTTTCTTT. Translated: CASSRSEGGEAFF.

The chain combines TRBV28 with TRBJ2-2, with 11 bases lining up with TRBD1. Germline CDR1 MDHEN, CDR2 SYDVKM. V shed 5 bases and J 6 bases; nucleotides not matched to a gene: 8. There are 16 residues in the CDR3. CDR3 bases: TGTGCCAGCAGTCTCCTCTGGACAGGGGGCCCCGGGGAGCTGTTTTTT. It is translated as CASSLLWTGGPGELFF.

The rearrangement links TRBV28 to TRBJ2-5; 8 bases are shared with TRBD2. The germline gives CDR1 MDHEN, CDR2 SYDVKM. Trimming cost V 5 bases and J 5 bases; bases outside gene matches: 10. The CDR3 is 15 residues long. The CDR3 spells CASSARGTSTETQYF. For the CDR3, the DNA is TGTGCCAGCAGTGCAAGGGGGACTAGTACGGAGACCCAGTACTTC.

This clone is termed large. This sequence joins TRBV2 and TRBJ2-7; D is perhaps TRBD1 (6 bases). Germline lookup yields CDR1 SNHLY and CDR2 FYNNEI. V lost 6 bases to trimming and J lost 2 bases, with 14 bases between them. The CDR3 consists of 14 residues. CDR3 sequence reads: CASSLSEGAYEQYF. The CDR3 coding sequence is TGTGCCAGCAGCCTGAGTGAGGGGGCCTACGAGCAGTACTTC.

The chain has TRBV4-3 and TRBJ2-1; 7 positions match TRBD2. This CDR3 has 15 amino acids. CDR1 and CDR2 (germline): LGHNA, YSLEER. Trimming took 0 bases from V and 8 from J; bases not matched to a gene: 7. The CDR3 loop is CASSQDGRGRDEQFF. As DNA, the CDR3 is TGCGCCAGCAGCCAAGATGGGCGGGGGAGAGATGAGCAGTTCTTC.

The chain uses TRBV7-2 and TRBJ2-6; D perhaps matches TRBD1 (6 bases). Germline loops: CDR1 SGHTA, CDR2 FQGNSA. The CDR3 totals 16 residues. V was cut by 1 base and J by 4 bases, with 11 bases left in between. In nucleotides, the CDR3 is TGTGCCAGCAGCTTAGACAGGGTGGCGGGGGCCAACGTCCTGACTTTC. Encoded protein: CASSLDRVAGANVLTF.

V is TRBV4-3 and J is TRBJ2-7; 8 bases agree with TRBD2. The germline gives CDR1 LGHNA, CDR2 YSLEER. The J segment lost 1 base and the V segment lost 0 bases, leaving 5 bases of the junction unmatched. The CDR3 has 16 residues. The CDR3 reads CASSQDLAGPSYEQYF. CDR3 sequence (DNA): TGCGCCAGCAGCCAAGATTTAGCGGGGCCTTCCTACGAGCAGTACTTC.

The CDR3 region has the DNA TGTGCCAGCAGTTTATGGGCCGCGGGGGGGTACACAGATACGCAGTATTTT. Amino acids: CASSLWAAGGYTDTQYF. This chain links TRBV27 with TRBJ2-3; the match to TRBD2 covers 9 bases. CDR3 length equals 17 residues. Germline V gene sequence: CDR1 MNHEY, CDR2 SMNVEV (reference sequence). Trimming cost V 1 base and J 2 bases; bases outside gene matches: 7.

This clone was seen a handful of times. The gene calls are TRBV5-4 and TRBJ2-3, with 10 bases that match TRBD1. The CDR3 covers 17 residues. Germline V lookup: CDR1 SGHNT, CDR2 YYREEE (reference sequence). V trimming: 1 base; J trimming: 2 bases; junction bases outside the gene matches: 7. CDR3 nucleotides: TGTGCCAGCAGCTTGCCACCGGGACAGGGGAACACAGATACGCAGTATTTT. This encodes CASSLPPGQGNTDTQYF. Full variable domain (remainder filled in from reference TRBV5-4 and TRBJ2-3): ETGVTQSPTHLIKTRGQQVTLRCSSQSGHNTVSWYQQALGQGPQFIFQYYREEENGRGNFPPRFSGLQFPNYSSELNVNALELDDSALYLCASSLPPGQGNTDTQYFGPGTRLTVL.